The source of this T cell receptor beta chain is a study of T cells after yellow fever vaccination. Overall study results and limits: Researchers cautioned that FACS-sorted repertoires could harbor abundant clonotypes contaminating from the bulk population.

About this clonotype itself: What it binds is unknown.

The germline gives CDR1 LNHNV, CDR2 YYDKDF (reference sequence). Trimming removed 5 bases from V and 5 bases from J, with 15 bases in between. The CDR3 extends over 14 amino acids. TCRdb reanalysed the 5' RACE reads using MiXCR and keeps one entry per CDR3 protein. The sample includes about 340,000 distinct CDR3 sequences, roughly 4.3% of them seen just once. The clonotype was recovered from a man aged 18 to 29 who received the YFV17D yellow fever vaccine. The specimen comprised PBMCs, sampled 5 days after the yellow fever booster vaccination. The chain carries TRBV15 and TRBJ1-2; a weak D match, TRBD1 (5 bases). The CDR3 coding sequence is TGTGCCACCAGCGTAGCCTCAGGGTCTTATGGCTACACCTTC. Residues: CATSVASGSYGYTF.